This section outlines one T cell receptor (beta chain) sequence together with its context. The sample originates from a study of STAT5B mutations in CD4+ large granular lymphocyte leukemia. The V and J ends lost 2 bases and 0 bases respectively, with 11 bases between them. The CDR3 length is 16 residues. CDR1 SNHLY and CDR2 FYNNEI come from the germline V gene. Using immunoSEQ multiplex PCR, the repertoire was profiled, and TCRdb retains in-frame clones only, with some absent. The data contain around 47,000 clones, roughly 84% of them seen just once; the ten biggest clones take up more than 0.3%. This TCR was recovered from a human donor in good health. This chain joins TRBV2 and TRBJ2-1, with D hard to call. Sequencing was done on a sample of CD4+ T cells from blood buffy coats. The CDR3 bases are TGTGCCAGCAGTGAATACCTTCATAGCTCCTACAATGAGCAGTTCTTC. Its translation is CASSEYLHSSYNEQFF.